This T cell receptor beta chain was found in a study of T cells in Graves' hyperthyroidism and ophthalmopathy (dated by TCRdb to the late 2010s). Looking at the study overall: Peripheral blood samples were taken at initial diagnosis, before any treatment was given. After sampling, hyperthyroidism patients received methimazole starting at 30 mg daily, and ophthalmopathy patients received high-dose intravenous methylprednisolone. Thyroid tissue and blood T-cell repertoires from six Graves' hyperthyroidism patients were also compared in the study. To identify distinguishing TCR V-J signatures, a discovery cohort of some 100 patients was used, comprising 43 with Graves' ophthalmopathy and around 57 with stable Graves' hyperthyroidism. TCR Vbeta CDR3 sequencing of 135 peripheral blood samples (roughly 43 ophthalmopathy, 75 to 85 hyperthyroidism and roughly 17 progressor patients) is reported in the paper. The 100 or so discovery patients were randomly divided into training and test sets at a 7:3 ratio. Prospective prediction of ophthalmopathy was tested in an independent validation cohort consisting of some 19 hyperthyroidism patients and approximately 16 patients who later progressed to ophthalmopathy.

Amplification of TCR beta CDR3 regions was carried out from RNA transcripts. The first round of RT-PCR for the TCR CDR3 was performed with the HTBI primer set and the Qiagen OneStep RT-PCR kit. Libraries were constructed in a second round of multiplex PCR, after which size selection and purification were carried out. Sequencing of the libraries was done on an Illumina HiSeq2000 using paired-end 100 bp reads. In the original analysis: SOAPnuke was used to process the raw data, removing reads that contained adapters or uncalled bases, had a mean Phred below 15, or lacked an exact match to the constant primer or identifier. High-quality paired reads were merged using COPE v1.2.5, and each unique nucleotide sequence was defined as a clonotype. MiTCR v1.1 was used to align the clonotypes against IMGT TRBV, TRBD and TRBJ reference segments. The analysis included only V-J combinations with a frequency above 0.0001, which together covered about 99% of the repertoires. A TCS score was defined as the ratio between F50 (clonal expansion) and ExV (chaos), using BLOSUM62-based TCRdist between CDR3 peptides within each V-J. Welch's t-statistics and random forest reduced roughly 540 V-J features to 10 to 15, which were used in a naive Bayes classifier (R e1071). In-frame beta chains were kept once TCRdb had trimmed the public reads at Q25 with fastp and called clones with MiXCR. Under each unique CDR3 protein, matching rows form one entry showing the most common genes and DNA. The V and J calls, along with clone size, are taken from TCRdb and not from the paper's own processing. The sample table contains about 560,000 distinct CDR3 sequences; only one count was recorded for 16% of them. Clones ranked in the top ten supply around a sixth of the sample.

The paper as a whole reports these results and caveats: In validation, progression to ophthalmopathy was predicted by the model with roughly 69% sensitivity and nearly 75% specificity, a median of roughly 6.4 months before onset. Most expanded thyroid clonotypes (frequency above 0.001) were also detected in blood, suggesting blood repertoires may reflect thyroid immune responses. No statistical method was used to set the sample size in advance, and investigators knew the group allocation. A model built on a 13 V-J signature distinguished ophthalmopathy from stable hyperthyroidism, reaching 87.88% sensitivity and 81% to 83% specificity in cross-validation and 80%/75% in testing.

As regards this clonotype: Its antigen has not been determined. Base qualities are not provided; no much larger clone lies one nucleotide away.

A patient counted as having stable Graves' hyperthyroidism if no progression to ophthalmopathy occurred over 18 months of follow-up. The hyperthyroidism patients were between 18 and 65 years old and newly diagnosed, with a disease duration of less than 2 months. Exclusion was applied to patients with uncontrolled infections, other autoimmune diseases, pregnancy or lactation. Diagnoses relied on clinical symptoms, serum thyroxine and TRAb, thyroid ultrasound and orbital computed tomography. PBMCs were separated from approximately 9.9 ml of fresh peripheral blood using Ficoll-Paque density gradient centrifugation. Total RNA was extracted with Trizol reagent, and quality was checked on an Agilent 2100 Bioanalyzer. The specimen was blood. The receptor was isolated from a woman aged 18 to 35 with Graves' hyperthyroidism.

The DNA sequence is given as TGTGCCAGCAGTTACTCGGTTGCCAATGAGCAGTTCTTC. Protein translation: CASSYSVANEQFF. The rearranged chain carries TRBV6-5 and TRBJ2-1, with the D gene uncertain. The V and J ends are trimmed by 0 bases and 6 bases, leaving 6 bases between them. The CDR3 holds 13 amino acids from the cysteine to the phenylalanine. CDR3 DNA is the only sequence kept; it has 39 bases, read in frame from the first base. CDR1 and CDR2 were assigned from the germline V gene as MNHEY and SVGAGI.